Shown below are 30 T cell receptor beta chains from a single sample sequenced in a study of T cell changes during pregnancy in multiple sclerosis. Sequencing used immunoSEQ multiplex PCR; TCRdb keeps in-frame clones, though not all of them. The top ten clones hold roughly 5.6% of a sample with about 40,000 clones, over 75% of them seen once. The source material was peripheral blood, sampled in the first trimester of pregnancy. These TCRs come from a female donor in good health, enrolled as a control in a pregnancy study.

The chain has TRBV7-9 and TRBJ2-7; D is perhaps TRBD1 (6 bases). CDR1 and CDR2 from the germline V gene are SEHNR and FQNEAQ (reference sequence). The CDR3 extends over 15 amino acids. Trimming shortened V by 6 bases and J by 1 base, and 16 bases separated the two germline ends. The CDR3 coding sequence is TGTGCCAGCAGTCGTTTAGGAGACAGGTCCTACGAGCAGTACTTC. Translated: CASSRLGDRSYEQYF.

This chain links TRBV19 with TRBJ2-1; TRBD2 is a possible D gene (6 bases). The V end was cut by 5 bases, the J end by 1 base, with 15 bases between. Germline assignment: CDR1 LNHDA and CDR2 SQIVND (reference sequence). The length of the CDR3 is 16 residues. The CDR3 region has the DNA TGTGCCAGTAGTTCGAATAAGGGAGGATCCTACAATGAGCAGTTCTTC. Residues: CASSSNKGGSYNEQFF.

The gene calls are TRBV7-2 and TRBJ2-6, with D hard to call. This CDR3 is built from 15 residues. V dropped 5 bases and J dropped 1 base, with 9 bases sitting between them. Germline CDR1 and CDR2: SGHTA and FQGNSA. The CDR3 DNA reads as TGTGCCAGCAGCCATCCGAGGTCTGGGGCCAACGTCCTGACTTTC. It yields the protein CASSHPRSGANVLTF.

The chain's CDR3 is CASSLARASGRYNEQFF. The CDR3 DNA reads TGTGCCAGCAGCTTGGCCAGGGCGAGCGGGAGATACAATGAGCAGTTCTTC. The V and J genes are TRBV5-5 and TRBJ2-1; 8 nucleotides agree with TRBD2. The V segment lost 0 bases and the J segment 4 bases; nucleotides outside the gene matches: 9. The CDR3 totals 17 residues. The germline V gene encodes CDR1 SGHKS and CDR2 YYEKEE (reference sequence).

The chain recombines TRBV29-1 with TRBJ2-1, with 9 bases aligning to TRBD2. The CDR3 contains 15 residues. Losses at the gene ends were 6 bases for V and 5 bases for J; bases not matched to a gene: 11. The germline V gene encodes CDR1 SQVTM and CDR2 ANQGSEA. Here the CDR3 reads CSVSRREGSHNEQFF. The CDR3 nucleotides are TGCAGCGTGAGTCGGCGGGAGGGTTCCCACAATGAGCAGTTCTTC.

This clone is medium-sized within its sample. The chain couples TRBV6-1 to TRBJ1-1; 7 bases line up with TRBD1. V was pared by 2 bases and J by 4 bases, with 7 bases of the junction left unmatched. CDR1 is MNHNS, CDR2 SASEGT, per germline. This CDR3 has 15 residues. The CDR3 bases are TGTGCCAGCAGTGAACAGACAGGGAATCCCACTGAAGCTTTCTTT. Amino acids: CASSEQTGNPTEAFF.

The V and J genes are TRBV4-2 and TRBJ2-7; perhaps TRBD2 as D (5 bases). Germline values: CDR1 LGHNA, CDR2 YNFKEQ. V gave up 0 bases and J gave up 2 bases, with 14 bases separating them. The CDR3 covers 16 residues. In DNA, the CDR3 is TGTGCCAGCAGCCAAGATTGGGCGAGCGGTGCCTACGAGCAGTACTTC. Amino acid sequence: CASSQDWASGAYEQYF.

The rearrangement links TRBV10-3 to TRBJ2-3; 7 nucleotides align to TRBD2. The CDR3 runs 17 residues. Germline assignment: CDR1 ENHRY and CDR2 SYGVKD. Trimming at V came to 4 bases and at J to 4 bases, leaving 14 bases not matched to a gene. CDR3 nucleotides: TGTGCCATCAGTGGGGGCGGGAGACCACGACGGGCAGATACGCAGTATTTT. Its translation: CAISGGGRPRRADTQYF.

This chain uses TRBV7-2 with TRBJ2-2; no reliable D call. The CDR3 covers 13 residues. The V end was cut by 1 base, the J end by 6 bases, with 6 bases between. CDR1 and CDR2 (germline): SGHTA, FQGNSA. The CDR3 region is CASSLGLPGELFF. The CDR3 DNA reads as TGTGCCAGCAGCTTAGGACTGCCCGGGGAGCTGTTTTTT.

V and J are TRBV7-8 and TRBJ1-2; TRBD1 might be the D (6 bases). V was shortened by 7 bases and J by 7 bases, with 19 bases between the two germline ends. Germline loops: CDR1 SGHVS, CDR2 FQNEAQ. CDR3 length: 14 residues. The CDR3 coding sequence is TGTGCCAGCACCGAGACCCGGGACATCCGTGGCTACACCTTC. Residues: CASTETRDIRGYTF.

This clone was found a few times. The chain combines TRBV30 with TRBJ2-7; 10 bases line up with TRBD2. This CDR3 is 13 amino acids long. After removal of 3 bases from V and 4 bases from J, the junction contained 3 bases not matched to a gene. The germline V gene encodes CDR1 GTSNPN and CDR2 SVGIG (reference sequence). The CDR3 DNA reads as TGTGCCTGGAGAAGCGGGGGGGGGTACGAGCAGTACTTC. Its translation is CAWRSGGGYEQYF.

The V call is TRBV30, the J call TRBJ1-2; possibly TRBD1 for D (5 bases). Trimming pared 5 bases from V and 7 bases from J, leaving 14 bases between. This CDR3 spans 12 amino acids. CDR1 is GTSNPN and CDR2 is SVGIG in the germline V gene (reference sequence). For the CDR3, the DNA is TGTGCCTGGGGGACTTTGGGCCTTGGCTACACCTTC. It is translated as CAWGTLGLGYTF.

The CDR3, as DNA: TGTGCCAGCAGCCCCCCCGGGGGGCGTCACGGGGAGCTGTTTTTT. This sequence encodes CASSPPGGRHGELFF. J is TRBJ2-2 and V is TRBV5-6, with a tentative D call TRBD2 (7 bases). Looked up from germline, CDR1 is SGHDT and CDR2 is YYEEEE. The CDR3 is made up of 15 amino acids. V dropped 4 bases and J dropped 7 bases, with 17 bases sitting between them.

The chain employs TRBV23-1 and TRBJ1-1; the D is unclear. TRBV23-1 qualifies as an ORF whose function is uncertain. This CDR3 is built from 14 residues. Trimming removed 7 bases from V and 1 base from J, with 13 bases in between. This chain's CDR3 is CASNRKGANTEAFF. CDR3 sequence (DNA): TGCGCCAGCAACCGGAAGGGAGCGAACACTGAAGCTTTCTTT.

Only a few counts were recorded for this clone. The CDR3 loop is CASSVQGPNQPQHF. The CDR3 DNA is TGTGCCAGCAGCGTACAGGGCCCCAATCAGCCCCAGCATTTT. The gene calls are TRBV5-4 and TRBJ1-5; D may be TRBD1 (6 bases). CDR1 and CDR2 (germline): SGHNT, YYREEE (reference sequence). V lost 4 bases to trimming and J lost 3 bases, with 11 bases between them. CDR3 length equals 14 residues.

The V gene is TRBV7-9, the J gene TRBJ2-7; 10 bases map to TRBD1. Germline CDR1 reads SEHNR; CDR2 reads FQNEAQ (reference sequence). V dropped 4 bases and J dropped 5; count of bases not matched to a gene: 5. CDR3 length equals 14 residues. The CDR3 reads CASSSRQGANEQYF. The CDR3 coding sequence is TGTGCCAGCAGCTCCCGACAGGGGGCCAACGAGCAGTACTTC.

V and J are TRBV7-4 and TRBJ1-5; 7 nucleotides align to TRBD1. The CDR3 has 15 amino acids. CDR1 SGHVT and CDR2 SQSDAQ come from the germline V gene. The ends lost 4 bases at V and 4 bases at J; junction bases unmatched: 7. CDR3 sequence (DNA): TGTGCCAGCAGCTCGACAGGGTCCCGAAATCAGCCCCAGCATTTT. Its translation: CASSSTGSRNQPQHF.

The V and J genes are TRBV2 and TRBJ2-7, with D possibly TRBD2 on 5 matching bases. Trimming cost V 7 bases and J 2 bases, with 12 bases left between them. The CDR3 length is 13 residues. CDR1 SNHLY and CDR2 FYNNEI come from the germline V gene. CDR3 sequence (DNA): TGTGCCAGCACCAGCGGCCCTGCCTACGAGCAGTACTTC. It codes for CASTSGPAYEQYF.

CDR3 sequence (DNA): TGTGCCTCCCAGAGGACAAACACCGGGGAGCTGTTTTTT. Its protein is CASQRTNTGELFF. The V call is TRBV19, the J call TRBJ2-2; a weak D match, TRBD1 (5 bases). V was trimmed by 11 bases and J by 2 bases, leaving 12 bases between them. Per the germline V gene, CDR1 is LNHDA and CDR2 is SQIVND (reference sequence). The CDR3 is 13 residues long.

The chain couples TRBV28 to TRBJ1-1, with a possible D match to TRBD1 (6 bases). The CDR3 sequence is 12 residues long. V dropped 4 bases and J dropped 11 bases, with 14 bases sitting between them. Germline lookup yields CDR1 MDHEN and CDR2 SYDVKM. Here the CDR3 reads CASSSGNRGAFF. In DNA form, the CDR3 reads TGTGCCAGCAGTTCCGGGAATAGGGGGGCTTTCTTT.

The V gene is TRBV5-6, the J gene TRBJ2-7; 8 nucleotides align to TRBD2. Germline V gene lookup returns CDR1 SGHDT and CDR2 YYEEEE. This CDR3 comprises 13 residues. Germline trimming cut 5 bases from V and 7 bases from J; bases unmatched to any gene: 8. CDR3 loop: CASRPAGVEEQYF. DNA for the CDR3: TGTGCCAGCAGACCAGCGGGAGTAGAGGAGCAGTACTTC.

V usage is TRBV7-8 and J usage is TRBJ1-6; 7 bases line up with TRBD1. V lost 5 bases, J lost 0 bases, and 4 bases stayed unmatched. The CDR3 is made up of 16 amino acids. From germline, CDR1 is SGHVS and CDR2 FQNEAQ. The CDR3 coding sequence is TGTGCCAGCAGCCCACGGGACAGCTCCTATAATTCACCCCTCCACTTT. Protein sequence: CASSPRDSSYNSPLHF.

V usage is TRBV7-9 and J usage is TRBJ2-7; 11 bases line up with TRBD2. Trimming at V came to 5 bases and at J to 5 bases, leaving 8 bases not matched to a gene. Germline-derived CDR1 and CDR2 are SEHNR and FQNEAQ (reference sequence). The length of the CDR3 is 15 residues. CDR3: CASSPTSGSLHEQYF. DNA of the CDR3: TGTGCCAGCAGCCCAACTAGCGGGAGTTTGCACGAGCAGTACTTC.

J is TRBJ1-1 and V is TRBV29-1, with D uncertain. This CDR3 has 12 residues. V dropped 5 bases and J dropped 8 bases, with 15 bases sitting between them. Per the germline V gene, CDR1 is SQVTM and CDR2 is ANQGSEA. This CDR3 is CSVRVQPVEAFF. The CDR3, as DNA: TGCAGCGTTCGGGTCCAGCCTGTCGAAGCTTTCTTT.

This clone was recorded a few times. The CDR3 protein is CASSLTGLAGQETQYF. CDR3 in DNA: TGTGCCAGCAGTCTTACGGGACTAGCGGGACAGGAGACCCAGTACTTC. This chain joins TRBV28 and TRBJ2-5; 13 bases align to TRBD2. The CDR3 runs 16 residues. V lost 5 bases and J lost 5; bases outside the gene matches: 8. CDR1 is MDHEN, CDR2 SYDVKM, per germline.

This clone was detected once. The J gene is TRBJ1-2, the V gene TRBV5-1; D possibly corresponds to TRBD1 (6 bases). Germline-derived CDR1 and CDR2 are SGHRS and YFSETQ. This CDR3 region has 15 residues. V lost 3 bases and J 7 bases, leaving 19 bases between the germline ends. The DNA of the CDR3 is TGCGCCAGCAGCTGGAGGGGGGGGATTTGTGGTGGCTACACCTTC. The encoded protein is CASSWRGGICGGYTF.

The gene calls are TRBV27 and TRBJ2-3; D gene ambiguous. Per the germline V gene, CDR1 is MNHEY and CDR2 is SMNVEV (reference sequence). The CDR3 runs 13 residues. V lost 5 bases, J lost 0 bases, and 6 bases lay in between. Written as DNA, the CDR3 is TGTGCCAGCAGTCCTCCGAGCACAGATACGCAGTATTTT. Encoded protein: CASSPPSTDTQYF.

The chain is built from TRBV4-1 and TRBJ2-7, with TRBD1 matching 11 bases. J gave up 2 bases and V 0 bases, and 3 bases lay outside the gene matches. The CDR3 length is 16 residues. CDR1 is MGHRA and CDR2 is YSYEKL in the germline V gene. DNA for the CDR3: TGCGCCAGCAGCCAAGATGGGACAGGGGGTCCCTACGAGCAGTACTTC. This sequence encodes CASSQDGTGGPYEQYF.

The rearrangement joins TRBV12-5 to TRBJ1-5; D gene ambiguous. The germline V gene has CDR1 LGHNT and CDR2 FRNRAP. The CDR3 totals 13 residues. V lost 5 bases and J 5 bases, leaving 10 bases between the germline ends. Written as DNA, the CDR3 is TGTGCTAGTGGTGGGGAGAAGCATCAGCCCCAGCATTTT. Its protein product is CASGGEKHQPQHF.

This chain links TRBV27 with TRBJ2-3; 7 bases align to TRBD2. Trimming cost V 8 bases and J 4 bases; bases outside gene matches: 3. Germline V gene sequence: CDR1 MNHEY, CDR2 SMNVEV (reference sequence). There are 12 residues in the CDR3. CDR3 loop: CASGGRADTQYF. CDR3 DNA: TGTGCCAGCGGAGGGAGGGCAGATACGCAGTATTTT.